This T cell receptor (beta chain) emerged from a study of shared T cell receptors in the human thymus. The CDR3 totals 14 residues. Trimming removed 8 bases from V and 0 bases from J, with 13 bases in between. Looked up from germline, CDR1 is LNHDA and CDR2 is SQIVND (reference sequence). Data came from immunoSEQ multiplex PCR; TCRdb stores just in-frame clones and leaves some out. The table lists 600,000 to 900,000 clones, 80% to 90% of them singletons. The data were also submitted as part of a second study, on human thymus T cells. This second study notes: Use of V and J genes seemed skewed within the thymic and blood repertoires. Related research reported highly overlapping thymic repertoires among unrelated individuals.

The material sequenced was thymocytes. The rearrangement uses TRBV19 and TRBJ1-1; D not certain. This sequence originates from a girl in the first two years of life with a congenital heart defect. The CDR3 DNA follows: TGTGCCAGTCACCCACGGTTTATGAACACTGAAGCTTTCTTT. This encodes CASHPRFMNTEAFF.